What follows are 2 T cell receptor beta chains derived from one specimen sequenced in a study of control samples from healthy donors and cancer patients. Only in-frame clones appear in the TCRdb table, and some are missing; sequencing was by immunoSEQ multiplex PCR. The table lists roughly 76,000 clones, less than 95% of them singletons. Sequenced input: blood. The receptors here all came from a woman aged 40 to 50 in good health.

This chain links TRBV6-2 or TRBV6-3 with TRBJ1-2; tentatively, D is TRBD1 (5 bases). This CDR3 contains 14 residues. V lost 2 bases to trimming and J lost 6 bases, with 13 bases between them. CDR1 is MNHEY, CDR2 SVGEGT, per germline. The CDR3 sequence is CASSYEPGRDGYTF. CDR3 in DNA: TGTGCCAGCAGTTACGAGCCAGGGCGAGATGGCTACACCTTC.

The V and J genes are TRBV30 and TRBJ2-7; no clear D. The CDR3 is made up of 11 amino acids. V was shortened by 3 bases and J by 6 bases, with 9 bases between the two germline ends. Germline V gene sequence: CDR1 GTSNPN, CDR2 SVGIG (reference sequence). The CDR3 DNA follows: TGTGCCTGGAGCCATTCCGGCGAGCAGTACTTC. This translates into CAWSHSGEQYF.